This T cell receptor beta chain was captured in a study of cytotoxic CD8 clonotypes in ibrutinib-treated CLL. The overall study: Patients attained 25 or so partial and 2 complete responses; at median about 74 months, around 14 remained remitted while some 12 progressed. Study-wide findings and caveats: The study found public clonotypes uncommon, contracting or stable on treatment. Samples were collected at differing times from sustained-remission and progressing patients.

Comment on this clone: Antigen unknown.

Genomic DNA in a quantity of approximately 1.8 micrograms was derived from cryopreserved PBMCs for TCR beta libraries. Produced via immunoSEQ multiplex PCR; TCRdb's table is partial and in-frame only. The sample consists of tens of thousands of clones, 55% to 70% of them appearing once. The CDR3 length is 16 residues. Trimming removed 2 bases at V and 3 bases at J, with 15 bases between. In germline, CDR1 is SEHNR, CDR2 FQNEAQ (reference sequence). The source of this sequence is a human donor with chronic lymphocytic leukemia. The rearrangement joins TRBV7-9 to TRBJ2-3; no reliable D call. The source material was PBMCs, sampled at disease progression, from a patient treated with ibrutinib. The CDR3 spells CASSLISALGTDTQYF. The CDR3 coding sequence is TGTGCCAGCAGCTTAATCTCAGCCTTGGGGACAGATACGCAGTATTTT.